The TCR beta chain under discussion was sequenced for a study of human T cells and chemical hapten exposure. Background on the study: The upper back received 0.01% DPC by patch testing, with results read at 6 days. Study-wide points: Significantly greater numbers of large CDR3 similarity clusters came from expanded TCRs than from controls.

Stated time point: patch test 3, about 24 weeks after DPC sensitization. Treatment of the sample: therapeutic diphenylcyclopropenone sensitization with weekly scalp DPC. RNA extraction used unfractionated whole blood as the source of total RNA. Germline V gene lookup returns CDR1 SGHNT and CDR2 YYREEE (reference sequence). With 0 bases removed from V and 2 bases from J, the gap between germline ends came to 12 bases. The CDR3 consists of 15 residues. A word on this clonotype: What it binds is not known.

TCRdb processed the RACE reads anew with MiXCR; each CDR3 protein has one entry. The sample shows about 97,000 distinct CDR3 sequences, around a quarter of them seen only once. The clonotype originates from a man aged 35 to 55 with alopecia areata. Some clones in this sample may be carry-over from other donors' samples. Sample: whole blood, taken in connection with sensitization to the hapten diphenylcyclopropenone (DPC). This chain uses TRBV5-4 with TRBJ2-7; D could derive from TRBD1 or TRBD2 (5 bases each). The CDR3 is CASSLAPGPPYEQYF. The CDR3 nucleotides are TGTGCCAGCAGCTTGGCCCCGGGACCCCCCTACGAGCAGTACTTC.